The T cell receptor beta chain described here comes from a study of CXCR3-negative and CXCR3-positive naive CD8 T cells. Points from the study as a whole: Memory CD8+ cells showed much lower diversity, while both naive subsets were comparably high.

UMI-tagged TRB cDNA libraries were built via 5' RACE. TCRdb reprocessed the 5' RACE reads, keeping one entry per CDR3 protein, no DNA. The sample is made up of 45,000 to 70,000 distinct CDR3 sequences, and the top ten hold around 22% of it. CDR3 length: 11 residues. Worth noting for this clonotype: The target antigen is unknown.

The sequenced sample was memory CD8+ T cells from blood. The chain couples TRBV12-3 or TRBV12-4 to TRBJ2-7. The source is a human donor in good health. Some clones in this sample may be carry-over from other donors' samples. CDR3 protein: CASRASNEQYF.